A selection of T cell receptor beta chains follows, all from one sample in a study of blood T cells in healthy people across ages. MiXCR was run by TCRdb on the 5' RACE reads, yielding one entry per CDR3 protein. The table includes some 1.5 million distinct CDR3 sequences, around 40% detected once. Sequencing input: blood. The origin of the receptors is a woman younger than 35 in good health. The CDR3 runs from the conserved cysteine through the conserved F or W. Each record gives: V gene, J gene, CDR3 length, CDR3 protein.

TRBV15	TRBJ1-4	15	CATSRYGTQNEKLFF
TRBV6-7	TRBJ2-1	21	CASSYSCLRGDLPNSYNEQFF
TRBV7-3	TRBJ2-1	15	CASSLLGGPRNEQFF
TRBV29-1	TRBJ2-3	13	CSVVETNTDTQYF
TRBV18	TRBJ2-1	17	CASSPPGSGDVYNEQFF
TRBV6-1	TRBJ2-1	14	CATIPRGEYNEQFF
TRBV29-1	TRBJ2-5	14	CSVARAGGRETQYF
TRBV27	TRBJ2-1	15	CASSLLLPMGDEQFF
TRBV20-1	TRBJ2-1	15	CSAGTSGGAENEQFF
TRBV29-1	TRBJ1-2	15	CSVEGTGGQHYGYTF
TRBV28	TRBJ2-6	15	CASSLSTGWANVLTF
TRBV7-2	TRBJ1-1	13	CASSFRQGIVAFF
TRBV6-2/TRBV6-3	TRBJ2-7	15	CASSYTGTEGDEQYF
TRBV9	TRBJ1-1	13	CASSPLLGTEAFF
TRBV18	TRBJ2-7	14	CASSQSRGIYEQYF
TRBV6-5	TRBJ1-2	15	CASSYSRQGGYGYTF
TRBV7-2	TRBJ1-2	17	CASSPIQGVAPTYGYTF